The 17 T cell receptor beta chains in this list originate from one sample, sequenced in a study of control samples from healthy donors and cancer patients. Some clones are missing from TCRdb's copy, which holds only in-frame ones; the method was immunoSEQ multiplex PCR. The sample shows 150,000 to 200,000 clones, nearly 90% of them seen only once. The sample taken for sequencing was blood. Source of these receptors: a woman aged 45-60 years in good health.

This chain joins TRBV15 and TRBJ2-3; D is ambiguous. The V gene's germline CDR1 is LNHNV and CDR2 YYDKDF (reference sequence). V lost 0 bases and J lost 1, with 8 bases in between. The length of the CDR3 is 15 residues. CDR3 sequence reads: CATSRDTPRTDTQYF. DNA for the CDR3: TGTGCCACCAGCAGAGACACTCCCCGCACAGATACGCAGTATTTT.

The chain couples TRBV19 to TRBJ1-5; 7 positions agree with TRBD1. V lost 6 bases to trimming and J lost 1 base; unmatched junction nucleotides: 15. CDR1 and CDR2 from the germline V gene are LNHDA and SQIVND (reference sequence). The CDR3 is 18 residues long. DNA of the CDR3: TGTGCCAGTAGGGAGGGGGCGGGGGCAGATGTAAGCAATCAGCCCCAGCATTTT. Translated: CASREGAGADVSNQPQHF.

This clone appeared once. The J gene is TRBJ1-4, the V gene TRBV27, with a possible D match to TRBD1 (5 bases). The ends were cut back, 0 bases at V and 3 bases at J, with 5 bases in the middle. Germline CDR1 is MNHEY and CDR2 is SMNVEV (reference sequence). This CDR3 has 14 residues. The CDR3, as DNA: TGTGCCAGCAGTTTATCGACAGCTAATGAAAAACTGTTTTTT. It encodes CASSLSTANEKLFF.

This clone was found once. This chain joins TRBV9 and TRBJ1-5; the match to TRBD1 covers 7 bases. The length of the CDR3 is 13 residues. In germline, CDR1 is SGDLS, CDR2 YYNGEE. With V trimmed by 7 bases and J by 4 bases, 5 bases remained unmatched. CDR3 loop: CASGQGENQPQHF. As DNA, the CDR3 is TGTGCCAGCGGGCAGGGGGAAAATCAGCCCCAGCATTTT.

This rearrangement joins TRBV27 to TRBJ1-1, with 8 bases lining up with TRBD1. The CDR3 covers 14 residues. With V trimmed by 6 bases and J by 5 bases, 8 bases remained unmatched. Looked up from germline, CDR1 is MNHEY and CDR2 is SMNVEV (reference sequence). This CDR3 is CASRPGQGGTEAFF. Here the CDR3 DNA reads TGTGCCAGCAGACCCGGACAGGGTGGGACTGAAGCTTTCTTT.

The rearrangement links TRBV2 to TRBJ1-1, with 8 bases fitting TRBD1. Germline CDR1 reads SNHLY; CDR2 reads FYNNEI. This CDR3 contains 13 residues. V lost 6 bases, J lost 2 bases, and 2 bases stayed unmatched. The CDR3, as DNA: TGTGCCAGCAGCGACAGGGGAAACACTGAAGCTTTCTTT. Translated, it gives CASSDRGNTEAFF.

This clone has only one observation. The chain employs TRBV4-3 and TRBJ1-3; the D is unclear. The germline V gene has CDR1 LGHNA and CDR2 YSLEER. The CDR3 extends over 17 amino acids. Trimming left V 3 bases short and J 0 bases short, with 15 bases between. CDR3 coding DNA: TGCGCCAGCAGCCAGGCTCGGACGACGAGCTCTGGAAACACCATATATTTT. It specifies CASSQARTTSSGNTIYF.

This chain joins TRBV28 and TRBJ1-5; D gene ambiguous. This CDR3 has 13 amino acids. Deletions cut 3 bases from V and 7 bases from J, with 10 bases between. CDR1 is MDHEN and CDR2 is SYDVKM in the germline V gene. In DNA form, the CDR3 reads TGTGCCAGCAGTTTCCGAGGAGGACAGCCCCAGCATTTT. Its translation: CASSFRGGQPQHF.

The rearrangement joins TRBV4-3 to TRBJ1-1; TRBD1 might be the D (5 bases). V lost 2 bases and J lost 3, with 13 bases in between. This CDR3 comprises 15 residues. The germline V gene has CDR1 LGHNA and CDR2 YSLEER. The CDR3 loop reads CASSQPGRIDTEAFF. CDR3 sequence (DNA): TGCGCCAGCAGCCAACCGGGACGCATCGACACTGAAGCTTTCTTT.

The V and J genes are TRBV6-5 and TRBJ1-1; D is unresolved. The length of the CDR3 is 13 residues. Per the germline V gene, CDR1 is MNHEY and CDR2 is SVGAGI. V lost 7 bases and J 5 bases, leaving 14 bases between the germline ends. CDR3 DNA sequence: TGTGCCAGCATCCAACACAGCGGGACTGAAGCTTTCTTT. Its translation: CASIQHSGTEAFF.

The chain employs TRBV21-1 and TRBJ2-7; the table calls TRBD2, which could not be checked here. TRBV21-1 is described as a pseudogene. CDR3 length: 14 amino acids. The DNA for the CDR3 is TGTGCCAGCAGCAAAGCCATGACTAGCGGGGGCGGAAACTTC. This translates into CASSKAMTSGGGNF.

This chain uses TRBV27 with TRBJ1-1; no clear D. Germline CDR1 and CDR2: MNHEY and SMNVEV (reference sequence). The CDR3 covers 14 residues. Trimming left V 3 bases short and J 1 base short, with 9 bases between. CDR3 protein: CASSLGGSNTEAFF. Written as DNA, the CDR3 is TGTGCCAGCAGTTTGGGAGGTTCGAACACTGAAGCTTTCTTT.

V gene TRBV7-9 combines with J gene TRBJ2-7, with TRBD2 matching over 8 bases. In germline, CDR1 is SEHNR, CDR2 FQNEAQ (reference sequence). The J segment lost 6 bases and the V segment lost 1 base, leaving 5 bases of the junction unmatched. The CDR3 has 14 residues. For the CDR3, the DNA is TGTGCCAGCAGCTTAGACGGGGGGGCCAGCGAGCAGTACTTC. Translation gives CASSLDGGASEQYF.

The chain employs TRBV5-4 and TRBJ2-5; D call uncertain. The V gene's germline CDR1 is SGHNT and CDR2 YYREEE (reference sequence). The ends were cut back, 3 bases at V and 1 base at J, with 7 bases in the middle. The CDR3 extends over 13 amino acids. The CDR3, as DNA: TGTGCCAGCAGCTCGGTCACCCAAGAGACCCAGTACTTC. Translation: CASSSVTQETQYF.

This clone was seen just once. The chain combines TRBV7-2 with TRBJ2-5; TRBD1 or TRBD2 may be the D gene (5 bases each). This CDR3 spans 13 amino acids. Per the germline V gene, CDR1 is SGHTA and CDR2 is FQGNSA. The V and J ends lost 5 bases and 9 bases respectively, with 16 bases between them. The CDR3 nucleotides read TGTGCCAGCAGCGAGGGCCCTCAAGGGGCCCAGTACTTC. As protein: CASSEGPQGAQYF.

The V call is TRBV7-2, the J call TRBJ1-1, with a tentative D call TRBD1 (6 bases). V lost 4 bases to trimming and J lost 1 base, with 13 bases between them. CDR1 is SGHTA and CDR2 is FQGNSA in the germline V gene. This CDR3 has 15 residues. CDR3 in amino acids: CASSWGGRENTEAFF. In DNA, the CDR3 is TGTGCCAGCAGCTGGGGGGGCAGGGAGAACACTGAAGCTTTCTTT.

The rearrangement joins TRBV6-5 to TRBJ2-1; possibly TRBD1 for D (5 bases). CDR1 and CDR2 from the germline V gene are MNHEY and SVGAGI. The V gene lost 8 bases and the J gene lost 8 bases, with 19 bases spanning the gap. The CDR3 consists of 14 residues. The CDR3: CASALGAGKDEQFF. The CDR3 region has the DNA TGTGCCAGCGCCCTTGGGGCCGGAAAGGATGAGCAGTTCTTC.